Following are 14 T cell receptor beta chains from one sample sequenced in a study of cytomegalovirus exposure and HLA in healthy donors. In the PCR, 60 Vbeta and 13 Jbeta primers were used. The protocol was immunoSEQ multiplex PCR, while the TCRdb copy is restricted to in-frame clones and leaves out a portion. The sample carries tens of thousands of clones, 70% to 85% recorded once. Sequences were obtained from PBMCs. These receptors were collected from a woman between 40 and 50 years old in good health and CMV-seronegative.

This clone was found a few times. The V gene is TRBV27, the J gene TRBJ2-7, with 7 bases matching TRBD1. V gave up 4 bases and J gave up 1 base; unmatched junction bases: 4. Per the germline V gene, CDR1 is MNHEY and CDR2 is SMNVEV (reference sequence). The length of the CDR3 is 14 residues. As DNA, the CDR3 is TGTGCCAGCAGTTCTCGGACAGGTTCCTACGAGCAGTACTTC. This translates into CASSSRTGSYEQYF.

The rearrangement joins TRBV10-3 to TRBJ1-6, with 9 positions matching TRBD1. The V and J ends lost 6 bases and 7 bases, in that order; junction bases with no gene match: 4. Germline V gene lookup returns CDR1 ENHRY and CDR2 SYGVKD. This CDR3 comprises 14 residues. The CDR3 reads CAIRAGQGNSPLHF. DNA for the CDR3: TGTGCCATCAGGGCGGGACAGGGAAATTCACCCCTCCACTTT.

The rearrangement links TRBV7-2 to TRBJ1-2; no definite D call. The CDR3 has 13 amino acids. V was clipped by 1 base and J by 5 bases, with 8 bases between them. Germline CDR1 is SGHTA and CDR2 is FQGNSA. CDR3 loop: CASSLGGSYGYTF. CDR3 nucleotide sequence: TGTGCCAGCAGCTTAGGAGGGTCGTATGGCTACACCTTC.

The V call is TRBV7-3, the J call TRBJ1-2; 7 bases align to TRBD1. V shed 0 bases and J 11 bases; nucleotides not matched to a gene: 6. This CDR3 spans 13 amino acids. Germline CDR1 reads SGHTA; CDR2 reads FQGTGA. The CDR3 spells CASSLTPGTVYTF. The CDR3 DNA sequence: TGTGCCAGCAGCTTAACACCCGGGACAGTATACACCTTC.

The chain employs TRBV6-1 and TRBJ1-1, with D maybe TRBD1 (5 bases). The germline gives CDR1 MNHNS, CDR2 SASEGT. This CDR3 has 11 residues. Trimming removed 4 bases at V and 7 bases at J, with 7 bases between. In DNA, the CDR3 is TGTGCCAGCAGTGTAAGGGGTGAAGCTTTCTTT. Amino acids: CASSVRGEAFF.

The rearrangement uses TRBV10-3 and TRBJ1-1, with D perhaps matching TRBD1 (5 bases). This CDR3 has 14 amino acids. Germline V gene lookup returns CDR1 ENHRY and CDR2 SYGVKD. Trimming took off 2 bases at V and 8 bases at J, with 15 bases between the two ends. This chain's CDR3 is CAISEGLQEEEAFF. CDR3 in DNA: TGTGCCATCAGTGAGGGTTTACAGGAAGAAGAAGCTTTCTTT.

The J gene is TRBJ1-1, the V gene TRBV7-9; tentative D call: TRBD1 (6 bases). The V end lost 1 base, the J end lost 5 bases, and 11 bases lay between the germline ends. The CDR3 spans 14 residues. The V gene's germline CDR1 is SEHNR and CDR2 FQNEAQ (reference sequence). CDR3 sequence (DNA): TGTGCCAGCAGCTTAGAGGGGGGAGGGACTGAAGCTTTCTTT. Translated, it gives CASSLEGGGTEAFF. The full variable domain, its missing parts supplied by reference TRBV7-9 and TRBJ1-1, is DTGVSQNPRHKITKRGQNVTFRCDPISEHNRLYWYRQTLGQGPEFLTYFQNEAQLEKSRLLSDRFSAERPKGSFSTLEIQRTEQGDSAMYLCASSLEGGGTEAFFGQGTRLTVV.

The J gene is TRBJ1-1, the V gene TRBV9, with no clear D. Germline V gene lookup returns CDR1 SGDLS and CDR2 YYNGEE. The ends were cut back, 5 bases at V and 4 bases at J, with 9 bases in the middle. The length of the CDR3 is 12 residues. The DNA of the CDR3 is TGTGCCAGCAGGGGCTTTGGCACTGAAGCTTTCTTT. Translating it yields CASRGFGTEAFF.

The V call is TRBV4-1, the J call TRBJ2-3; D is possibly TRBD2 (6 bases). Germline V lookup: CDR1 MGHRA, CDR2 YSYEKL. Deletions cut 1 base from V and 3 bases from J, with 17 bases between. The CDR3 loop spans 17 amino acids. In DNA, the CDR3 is TGCGCCAGCAGCCAAGTACCGTACCTCCTAGCGACAGATACGCAGTATTTT. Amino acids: CASSQVPYLLATDTQYF.

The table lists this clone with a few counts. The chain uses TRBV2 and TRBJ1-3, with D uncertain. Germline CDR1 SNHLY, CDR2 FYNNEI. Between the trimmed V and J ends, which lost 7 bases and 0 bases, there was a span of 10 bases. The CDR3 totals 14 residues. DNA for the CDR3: TGTGCCAGCACCACGAGGGTCTCTGGAAACACCATATATTTT. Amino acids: CASTTRVSGNTIYF.

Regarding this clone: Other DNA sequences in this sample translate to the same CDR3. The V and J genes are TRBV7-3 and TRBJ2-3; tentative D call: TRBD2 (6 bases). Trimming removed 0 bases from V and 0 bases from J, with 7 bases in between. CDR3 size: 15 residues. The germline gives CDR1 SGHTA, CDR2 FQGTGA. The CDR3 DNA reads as TGTGCCAGCAGCTTAACAGGGACTAGCACAGATACGCAGTATTTT. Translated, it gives CASSLTGTSTDTQYF. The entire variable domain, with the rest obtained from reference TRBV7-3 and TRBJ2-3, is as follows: GAGVSQTPSNKVTEKGKYVELRCDPISGHTALYWYRQSLGQGPEFLIYFQGTGAADDSGLPNDRFFAVRPEGSVSTLKIQRTERGDSAVYLCASSLTGTSTDTQYFGPGTRLTVL.

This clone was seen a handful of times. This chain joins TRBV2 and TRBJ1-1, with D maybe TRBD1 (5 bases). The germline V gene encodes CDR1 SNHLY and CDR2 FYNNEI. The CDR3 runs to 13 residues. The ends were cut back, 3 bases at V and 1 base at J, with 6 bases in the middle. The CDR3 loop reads CASSDDRNTEAFF. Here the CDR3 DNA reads TGTGCCAGCAGTGACGACAGGAACACTGAAGCTTTCTTT.

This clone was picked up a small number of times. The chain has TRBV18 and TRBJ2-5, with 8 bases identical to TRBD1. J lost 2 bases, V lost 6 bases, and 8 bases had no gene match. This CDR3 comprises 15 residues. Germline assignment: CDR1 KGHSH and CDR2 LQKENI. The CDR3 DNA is TGTGCCAGCTCTGGCTCAGGGGGCTATCAAGAGACCCAGTACTTC. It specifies CASSGSGGYQETQYF. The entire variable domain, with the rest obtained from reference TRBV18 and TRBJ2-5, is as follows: NAGVMQNPRHLVRRRGQEARLRCSPMKGHSHVYWYRQLPEEGLKFMVYLQKENIIDESGMPKERFSAEFPKEGPSILRIQQVVRGDSAAYFCASSGSGGYQETQYFGPGTRLLVL.

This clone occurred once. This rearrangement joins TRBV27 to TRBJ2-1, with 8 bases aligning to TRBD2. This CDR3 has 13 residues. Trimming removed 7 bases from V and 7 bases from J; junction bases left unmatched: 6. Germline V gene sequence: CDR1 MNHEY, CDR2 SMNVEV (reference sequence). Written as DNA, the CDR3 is TGTGCCAGCAAATTTAGCGGGGTTAATGAGCAGTTCTTC. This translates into CASKFSGVNEQFF.